The present entry profiles one TCR beta chain with its context. What it recognizes is unknown. The data are from a study of CD8 T cells in ankylosing spondylitis. Overall study findings and caveats: Typical of ankylosing spondylitis blood, it appeared, was a TCR beta motif of eight highly homologous variants. Earlier work had already found some motif variants in reactive arthritis synovial fluid and blood.

The germline CDR1 and CDR2 sequences are SGHTA and FQGNSA. This CDR3 has 16 residues. The V gene lost 1 base and the J gene lost 1 base, with 11 bases spanning the gap. Via MiXCR, TCRdb re-called the 5' RACE reads, giving one row per CDR3 protein. The data contain about 260,000 distinct CDR3 sequences, around 19% of them seen just once; the ten biggest clones take up about 8.2%. This TCR came from a male donor with ankylosing spondylitis or in good health (not recorded which). The chain links TRBV7-2 to TRBJ2-1, with D possibly being TRBD2 (6 bases). Sequencing input: blood, either unsorted or a sorted T cell fraction (not recorded which). CDR3 loop: CASSLVGTSSYNEQFF. The CDR3 DNA reads TGTGCCAGCAGCTTAGTTGGGACTTCTTCCTACAATGAGCAGTTCTTC.